The 16 T cell receptor beta chains reported below all come from one sample, sequenced in a study of OX40 agonist ivuxolimab in advanced cancers. Sequenced by immunoSEQ multiplex PCR; TCRdb stores in-frame clones only, minus some. The table has 6,500 to 8,000 clones, about 90% seen once. The specimen comprised CD4+ or CD8+ T cells sorted from blood, sampled in a trial of the OX40 agonist ivuxolimab. The receptors originated from an adult with an advanced solid tumor such as melanoma, head and neck, liver or kidney cancer.

The chain has TRBV4-1 and TRBJ2-3, with D tentatively TRBD2 (6 bases). The length of the CDR3 is 19 residues. The germline V and J ends were trimmed by 1 base and 0 bases, with 20 bases remaining between them. Germline V gene sequence: CDR1 MGHRA, CDR2 YSYEKL. CDR3 amino acids: CASSQGRLVRTGSTDTQYF. CDR3 in DNA: TGCGCCAGCAGCCAAGGACGACTAGTCAGAACGGGGAGCACAGATACGCAGTATTTT.

V and J are TRBV9 and TRBJ1-1; possible D gene TRBD1, 5 bases. Germline V gene sequence: CDR1 SGDLS, CDR2 YYNGEE. The CDR3 consists of 16 residues. The V end lost 4 bases, the J end lost 7 bases, and 23 bases lay between the germline ends. CDR3 protein: CASSPGRGPDYFEAFF. The CDR3 coding sequence is TGTGCCAGCAGCCCCGGCCGGGGCCCGGATTATTTTGAAGCTTTCTTT.

Turning to this clone: Other DNA sequences in this sample translate to the same CDR3. The chain employs TRBV5-1 and TRBJ2-7; the match to TRBD2 covers 12 bases. This CDR3 contains 14 residues. V trimming: 5 bases; J trimming: 4 bases; junction bases outside the gene matches: 4. From germline, CDR1 is SGHRS and CDR2 YFSETQ. The CDR3 DNA is TGCGCCAGCAGTCCTGGACTAGCGGGATACGAGCAGTACTTC. Translation gives CASSPGLAGYEQYF.

The rearrangement joins TRBV5-6 to TRBJ2-5, with D possibly TRBD1 on 5 matching bases. Germline V gene data show CDR1 as SGHDT and CDR2 as YYEEEE. The CDR3 has 13 amino acids. Deletions cut 1 base from V and 5 bases from J, with 9 bases between. CDR3 sequence (DNA): TGTGCCAGCAGCTTGTCAGGGATGGAGACCCAGTACTTC. Protein: CASSLSGMETQYF.

The rearrangement uses TRBV7-9 and TRBJ2-4; D not certain. Germline lookup yields CDR1 SEHNR and CDR2 FQNEAQ (reference sequence). The CDR3 is made up of 12 amino acids. Trimming removed 1 base at V and 14 bases at J, with 12 bases between. In DNA form, the CDR3 reads TGTGCCAGCAGCTTAGGAGTAGGTCTCGAGTACTTC. Its protein is CASSLGVGLEYF.

The V gene is TRBV5-6, the J gene TRBJ1-2; D unclear. The CDR3 has 14 residues. The germline V gene encodes CDR1 SGHDT and CDR2 YYEEEE. The germline V and J ends were trimmed by 0 bases and 5 bases, with 11 bases remaining between them. In nucleotides, the CDR3 is TGTGCCAGCAGCTTGGGGACCGGGTTTTATGGCTACACCTTC. Translated, it gives CASSLGTGFYGYTF.

The chain recombines TRBV6-5 with TRBJ2-1; no clear D. Trimming removed 2 bases from V and 0 bases from J, with 8 bases in between. The CDR3 spans 15 residues. From germline, CDR1 is MNHEY and CDR2 SVGAGI. CDR3 coding DNA: TGTGCCAGCAGTTACGGCTTCAGCTCCTACAATGAGCAGTTCTTC. It translates to CASSYGFSSYNEQFF.

The rearrangement links TRBV29-1 to TRBJ2-7; 7 bases are a match to TRBD1. This CDR3 is 13 amino acids long. The trim removed 6 bases at V and 4 bases at J, leaving 9 bases unmatched. In germline, CDR1 is SQVTM, CDR2 ANQGSEA. CDR3 nucleotides: TGCAGCGTCACAGACAGGGAAACATACGAGCAGTACTTC. Protein: CSVTDRETYEQYF.

The chain recombines TRBV14 with TRBJ2-5; D gene ambiguous. The V and J ends lost 6 bases and 5 bases respectively, with 16 bases between them. Germline loops: CDR1 SGHDN, CDR2 FVKESK. The CDR3 has 14 residues. The CDR3 DNA reads as TGTGCCAGCAGTCCGAACCCTCTGTGGGAGACCCAGTACTTC. Translation gives CASSPNPLWETQYF.

The chain employs TRBV10-1 and TRBJ2-1; 8 bases fit TRBD2. Germline CDR1 is WNHNN and CDR2 is SYGVQD (reference sequence). J gave up 6 bases and V 2 bases, and 9 bases lay outside the gene matches. The CDR3 is made up of 16 amino acids. CDR3 sequence: CASSETGLAPANEQFF. CDR3 nucleotide sequence: TGCGCCAGCAGTGAGACCGGACTAGCACCGGCCAATGAGCAGTTCTTC.

In its sample, this clone is large. This sequence joins TRBV9 and TRBJ1-5; no reliable D call. Germline-derived CDR1 and CDR2 are SGDLS and YYNGEE. CDR3 length: 14 residues. V shed 3 bases and J shed 5 bases, with 12 bases lying between them. The CDR3, as DNA: TGTGCCAGCAGCGAGGGCAGGTCCTATCAGCCCCAGCATTTT. Its protein is CASSEGRSYQPQHF.

CDR3 bases: TGTGCCAGCAGCTTAGGCATCTACGAGCAGTACTTC. Its translation is CASSLGIYEQYF. The chain links TRBV11-2 to TRBJ2-7; no clear D. Trimming stripped 1 base from V and 3 bases from J, with 4 bases between. The CDR3 consists of 12 residues. Looked up from germline, CDR1 is SGHAT and CDR2 is FQNNGV.

This clone has only a few counts. The chain has TRBV4-2 and TRBJ2-7, with 8 nucleotides matching TRBD2. Germline V CDR1 and CDR2: LGHNA, YNFKEQ. The CDR3 sequence is 15 residues long. After removal of 0 bases from V and 4 bases from J, the junction contained 5 bases not matched to a gene. CDR3 protein: CASSQDSGGPYEQYF. CDR3 nucleotides: TGTGCCAGCAGCCAAGATTCGGGAGGGCCGTACGAGCAGTACTTC.

The rearrangement joins TRBV11-2 to TRBJ1-2; no clear D gene. Germline V gene data show CDR1 as SGHAT and CDR2 as FQNNGV. The V end was cut by 0 bases, the J end by 6 bases, with 20 bases between. The CDR3 has 17 amino acids. Here the CDR3 DNA reads TGTGCCAGCAGCTTAGACTCTGCGGGCAAACGGAATAATGGCTACACCTTC. This translates into CASSLDSAGKRNNGYTF.

The chain is built from TRBV2 and TRBJ1-4, with D perhaps matching TRBD1 (5 bases). V lost 3 bases and J lost 7, with 15 bases in between. Germline-derived CDR1 and CDR2 are SNHLY and FYNNEI. The CDR3 sequence is 15 residues long. The CDR3, as DNA: TGTGCCAGCAGTGACTGGGGGTCTGGGATTGAAAAACTGTTTTTT. Its protein product is CASSDWGSGIEKLFF.

The rearrangement uses TRBV7-9 and TRBJ1-2; a possible D gene is TRBD1 (6 bases). The CDR3 covers 15 residues. Between the trimmed V and J ends, which lost 5 bases and 3 bases, there was a span of 16 bases. CDR1 is SEHNR, CDR2 FQNEAQ, per germline (reference sequence). CDR3 protein: CASSPRTAAHYGYTF. The CDR3 DNA reads TGTGCCAGCAGCCCCAGGACAGCCGCGCACTATGGCTACACCTTC.